This T cell receptor beta chain came from a study of spatial heterogeneity in lung cancer. Study at large: Raw reads contained each unique TCR and UMI combination more than ten times on average. Study conclusions and caveats: Detection of ubiquitous tumor TCRs in blood was higher at resection than follow-up.

There are 15 residues in the CDR3. Germline values: CDR1 SGHAT, CDR2 FQNNGV. Trimming took off 7 bases at V and 0 bases at J, with 13 bases between the two ends. Stated time point: sample taken at primary tumor resection. In each case, whole RNA from tumor, nontumor lung or frozen PBMC was sequenced unsorted. From the 5' RACE reads, TCRdb called clonotypes with MiXCR, one entry per CDR3 protein. Of about 38,000 distinct CDR3 sequences listed, 5.2% are singletons. A note on this clonotype: Antigen: not known.

This chain uses TRBV11-2 with TRBJ1-3; D not resolved. This TCR was sampled from a female donor with early-stage non-small cell lung cancer. The sequencing here drew on PBMCs, taken at surgery. This CDR3 is CASNTFRGSGNTIYF. CDR3 sequence (DNA): TGTGCCAGCAATACGTTTCGGGGCTCTGGAAACACCATATATTTT.